The 24 T cell receptor beta chains in this list originate from one sample, sequenced in a study of technical replicates of blood from several donors. Some clones are missing from TCRdb's copy, which holds only in-frame ones; the method was immunoSEQ multiplex PCR. Of approximately 97,000 clones listed, about 95% were seen once; the top ten hold about 0.39%. Source material: T cells isolated from PBMCs. These receptors were collected from a human donor in good health.

The V gene is TRBV7-9, the J gene TRBJ2-1; 11 positions agree with TRBD1. Trimming took 4 bases from V and 4 from J; bases not matched to a gene: 12. CDR1 and CDR2 (germline): SEHNR, FQNEAQ (reference sequence). CDR3 size: 18 residues. The CDR3 bases are TGTGCCAGCAGCTACCGAAAACCCGGACAGGGGGCTTACAATGAGCAGTTCTTC. Protein sequence: CASSYRKPGQGAYNEQFF.

The V gene is TRBV6-5, the J gene TRBJ2-7; 10 positions agree with TRBD2. The CDR3 is 16 residues long. V dropped 4 bases and J dropped 4; count of bases not matched to a gene: 10. Germline values: CDR1 MNHEY, CDR2 SVGAGI. The CDR3 coding sequence is TGTGCCAGCAGTTTTTTGAGCGGGAGGGCCCGGTACGAGCAGTACTTC. Protein: CASSFLSGRARYEQYF.

This clone was recorded once. The chain uses TRBV28 and TRBJ2-1, with D possibly TRBD2 on 6 matching bases. Looked up from germline, CDR1 is MDHEN and CDR2 is SYDVKM. This CDR3 region has 15 residues. V was shortened by 6 bases and J by 2 bases, with 14 bases between the two germline ends. The DNA of the CDR3 is TGTGCCAGCAGCCAGATTACGGGGGCCTACAATGAGCAGTTCTTC. Its protein is CASSQITGAYNEQFF.

The chain has TRBV19 and TRBJ1-5; weak D call: TRBD1 (6 bases). The germline V gene has CDR1 LNHDA and CDR2 SQIVND (reference sequence). The CDR3 runs 13 residues. The germline V and J ends were trimmed by 9 bases and 6 bases, with 15 bases remaining between them. DNA of the CDR3: TGTGCCAGCAACCGGGGAGGGGGTCAGCCCCAGCATTTT. It translates to CASNRGGGQPQHF.

The J gene is TRBJ2-3, the V gene TRBV2; TRBD2 is a possible D gene (6 bases). From germline, CDR1 is SNHLY and CDR2 FYNNEI. V was pared by 6 bases and J by 3 bases, with 7 bases between. The CDR3 runs to 12 residues. CDR3 amino acids: CASRGTTDTQYF. CDR3 bases: TGTGCCAGCAGGGGGACTACAGATACGCAGTATTTT. Full variable domain (rest looked up from reference TRBV2 and TRBJ2-3): EPEVTQTPSHQVTQMGQEVILRCVPISNHLYFYWYRQILGQKVEFLVSFYNNEISEKSEIFDDQFSVERPDGSNFTLKIRSTKLEDSAMYFCASRGTTDTQYFGPGTRLTVL.

The chain uses TRBV21-1 and TRBJ1-1; the table's D call, TRBD1, has no DNA check behind it. TRBV21-1 has pseudogene status. This CDR3 has 14 residues. CDR3 sequence (DNA): TGTGCCAGCCTAGACGGGACAGAGAACACTGAAGCTTTCTTT. Its protein is CASLDGTENTEAFF.

This sequence joins TRBV7-2 and TRBJ2-1; perhaps TRBD2 as D (6 bases). Germline V gene sequence: CDR1 SGHTA, CDR2 FQGNSA. The V end was cut by 5 bases, the J end by 0 bases, with 11 bases between. This CDR3 is 15 amino acids long. CDR3 protein: CASSPGTYSYNEQFF. In DNA form, the CDR3 reads TGTGCCAGCAGCCCCGGGACTTACTCCTACAATGAGCAGTTCTTC. Based on the CDR3 plus reference TRBV7-2 and TRBJ2-1, the full variable domain is GAGVSQSPSNKVTEKGKDVELRCDPISGHTALYWYRQSLGQGLEFLIYFQGNSAPDKSGLPSDRFSAERTGGSVSTLTIQRTQQEDSAVYLCASSPGTYSYNEQFFGPGTRLTVL.

The rearrangement joins TRBV10-3 to TRBJ2-6; 8 bases fit TRBD2. V dropped 2 bases and J dropped 1; count of bases not matched to a gene: 7. Germline assignment: CDR1 ENHRY and CDR2 SYGVKD. CDR3 length equals 18 residues. The CDR3 is CAISEAGGNPSGANVLTF. The CDR3 DNA is TGTGCCATCAGTGAGGCGGGGGGCAACCCATCTGGGGCCAACGTCCTGACTTTC.

This sequence joins TRBV5-4 and TRBJ2-3; 13 nucleotides match TRBD2. Trimming at V came to 4 bases and at J to 5 bases, leaving 7 bases not matched to a gene. Germline CDR1 is SGHNT and CDR2 is YYREEE (reference sequence). The CDR3 is 16 amino acids. The CDR3 region is CASSARLAGGEDTQYF. The CDR3 coding sequence is TGTGCCAGCAGCGCGCGACTAGCGGGAGGAGAAGATACGCAGTATTTT.

The chain carries TRBV6-5 and TRBJ2-1; tentatively, D is TRBD1 (5 bases). Germline assignment: CDR1 MNHEY and CDR2 SVGAGI. The CDR3 has 14 amino acids. V lost 2 bases and J lost 8, with 13 bases in between. In DNA form, the CDR3 reads TGTGCCAGCAGTTACCAAAGGGGATGGGATGAGCAGTTCTTC. Its protein product is CASSYQRGWDEQFF.

The genes are TRBV9 and TRBJ2-3, with TRBD2 matching over 7 bases. The CDR3 is 16 residues long. Germline assignment: CDR1 SGDLS and CDR2 YYNGEE. With 2 bases clipped from V and 0 bases from J, the junction kept 6 bases outside the gene matches. The CDR3 sequence is CASSVSSGLSTDTQYF. CDR3 bases: TGTGCCAGCAGCGTGTCTAGCGGTCTAAGCACAGATACGCAGTATTTT.

The chain links TRBV19 to TRBJ1-4; D gene uncertain. From germline, CDR1 is LNHDA and CDR2 SQIVND (reference sequence). CDR3 length: 15 amino acids. Deletions cut 6 bases from V and 8 bases from J, with 19 bases between. CDR3 loop: CASSHRRREGEKLFF. CDR3 DNA: TGTGCCAGTAGCCATAGAAGGAGGGAGGGAGAAAAACTGTTTTTT.

This chain joins TRBV30 and TRBJ2-7; a possible D gene is TRBD2 (6 bases). This CDR3 has 13 residues. The germline V gene encodes CDR1 GTSNPN and CDR2 SVGIG (reference sequence). V was pared by 2 bases and J by 6 bases, with 14 bases between. The CDR3 is CAWSILTRSEQYF. Here the CDR3 DNA reads TGTGCCTGGAGTATATTGACTAGATCCGAGCAGTACTTC.

The chain links TRBV4-1 to TRBJ2-7; 9 nucleotides align to TRBD1. Unmatched junction bases numbered 11, after V lost 3 bases and J lost 5 bases. This CDR3 spans 16 amino acids. CDR1 is MGHRA and CDR2 is YSYEKL in the germline V gene. The CDR3: CASSHPSRDRDNEQYF. The CDR3 bases are TGCGCCAGCAGCCATCCGAGCCGGGACAGGGACAACGAGCAGTACTTC.

V is TRBV6-1 and J is TRBJ2-1; 9 bases align to TRBD1. Unmatched junction bases numbered 12, after V lost 2 bases and J lost 7 bases. Germline values: CDR1 MNHNS, CDR2 SASEGT. This CDR3 has 17 amino acids. CDR3 region: CASSELGQGRSKNEQFF. The DNA for the CDR3 is TGTGCCAGCAGTGAATTGGGACAGGGTAGGAGCAAAAATGAGCAGTTCTTC.

The rearrangement links TRBV28 to TRBJ2-1; TRBD1 matches 10 bases. Losses at the gene ends were 6 bases for V and 6 bases for J; bases not matched to a gene: 5. The CDR3 contains 14 residues. The germline V gene encodes CDR1 MDHEN and CDR2 SYDVKM. Here the CDR3 reads CASSDRGQFNEQFF. CDR3 in DNA: TGTGCCAGCAGCGACAGGGGGCAATTCAATGAGCAGTTCTTC.

The rearrangement joins TRBV5-6 to TRBJ2-5; TRBD2 matches at 7 bases. CDR1 and CDR2 from the germline V gene are SGHDT and YYEEEE. CDR3 size: 14 residues. Trimming at V came to 4 bases and at J to 7 bases, leaving 10 bases not matched to a gene. The CDR3 coding sequence is TGTGCCAGCAGCGGGACGGGGGGAGTAGGGACCCAGTACTTC. Encoded protein: CASSGTGGVGTQYF.

This clone was seen a handful of times. The chain uses TRBV18 and TRBJ1-1; the match to TRBD1 covers 7 bases. V trimming: 6 bases; J trimming: 0 bases; junction bases outside the gene matches: 10. The CDR3 consists of 16 residues. Looked up from germline, CDR1 is KGHSH and CDR2 is LQKENI. In nucleotides, the CDR3 is TGTGCCAGCTCGCCCCGGACAGGAGACCTGAACACTGAAGCTTTCTTT. Translating gives CASSPRTGDLNTEAFF.

This chain connects TRBV23-1 to TRBJ2-2; the match to TRBD1 covers 10 bases. TRBV23-1 is identified as an open reading frame with a role that is uncertain. The CDR3 is 17 residues long. Germline trimming cut 2 bases from V and 5 bases from J; bases unmatched to any gene: 8. CDR3 sequence: CASSQINGTGVTGELFF. CDR3 DNA sequence: TGCGCCAGCAGTCAAATTAACGGGACAGGGGTGACCGGGGAGCTGTTTTTT.

This sequence joins TRBV27 and TRBJ1-4; TRBD1 matches at 7 bases. From germline, CDR1 is MNHEY and CDR2 SMNVEV (reference sequence). With V trimmed by 2 bases and J by 7 bases, 4 bases remained unmatched. CDR3 length equals 14 residues. The CDR3 loop is CASSLVGTVEKLFF. In nucleotides, the CDR3 is TGTGCCAGCAGTTTAGTCGGGACAGTTGAAAAACTGTTTTTT. Drawing the rest from reference TRBV27 and TRBJ1-4, the complete variable domain is EAQVTQNPRYLITVTGKKLTVTCSQNMNHEYMSWYRQDPGLGLRQIYYSMNVEVTDKGDVPEGYKVSRKEKRNFPLILESPSPNQTSLYFCASSLVGTVEKLFFGSGTQLSVL.

The chain has TRBV10-3 and TRBJ2-3; D possibly corresponds to TRBD2 (6 bases). V lost 3 bases, J lost 5 bases, and 18 bases lay in between. Germline assignment: CDR1 ENHRY and CDR2 SYGVKD. The CDR3 sequence is 16 residues long. CDR3 amino acids: CAISDLNGSNRDTQYF. CDR3 coding DNA: TGTGCCATCAGTGATCTCAACGGGAGTAACCGAGATACGCAGTATTTT.

This chain connects TRBV9 to TRBJ2-7; D unresolved. In germline, CDR1 is SGDLS, CDR2 YYNGEE. V was cut by 0 bases and J by 3 bases, with 10 bases left in between. The CDR3 is 14 residues long. DNA for the CDR3: TGTGCCAGCAGCGTAGGAGGATCCGACTACGAGCAGTACTTC. This sequence encodes CASSVGGSDYEQYF.

CDR3 sequence (DNA): TGTGCCAGCAGCGTAGAGGGGGAGGGGAGTCGGCCCCAGCATTTT. Translation gives CASSVEGEGSRPQHF. This sequence joins TRBV9 and TRBJ1-5; D might be TRBD1 (6 bases). V was pared by 0 bases and J by 9 bases, with 16 bases between. Germline V gene sequence: CDR1 SGDLS, CDR2 YYNGEE. The CDR3 sequence is 15 residues long.

This rearrangement joins TRBV9 to TRBJ1-1; D is perhaps TRBD1 (5 bases). The CDR3 runs 16 residues. Per germline, CDR1 SGDLS and CDR2 YYNGEE. V gave up 0 bases and J gave up 3 bases, with 15 bases separating them. The CDR3 region has the DNA TGTGCCAGCAGCGTAGCTAGCGGCGAAGGGGACACTGAAGCTTTCTTT. Its protein product is CASSVASGEGDTEAFF.